These 9 T cell receptor beta chains came from one sample sequenced in a study of cytomegalovirus exposure and HLA in healthy donors listed by TCRdb under 2017. Library preparation employed the immunoSEQ multiplex PCR assay. TCRdb's version of the immuneACCESS table is confined to in-frame rearrangements and falls short of the full clone set. An unresolved V gene accounts for under half of the shortfall where checked; the remainder is of unknown origin. The sample table contains some 68,000 clones; only one count was recorded for about 96% of them. Around 2.4% of the sample is taken by the ten largest. What was sequenced was PBMCs. These TCRs come from a man aged 18 to 29 in good health and CMV-seronegative.

V gene TRBV7-9 combines with J gene TRBJ1-5, with 7 bases matching TRBD1. Germline lookup yields CDR1 SEHNR and CDR2 FQNEAQ (reference sequence). The CDR3 runs to 14 residues. V lost 7 bases and J lost 6; bases outside the gene matches: 9. The CDR3 region has the DNA TGTGCCAGCACTCCTGACAGGGCGCTTCAGCCCCAGCATTTT. Translation: CASTPDRALQPQHF.

This sequence joins TRBV28 and TRBJ2-7; 9 bases are shared with TRBD1. V lost 6 bases and J lost 5; bases outside the gene matches: 11. The CDR3 covers 15 residues. Germline V gene sequence: CDR1 MDHEN, CDR2 SYDVKM. CDR3: CASSRQGDFLHEQYF. Here the CDR3 DNA reads TGTGCCAGCAGCCGACAGGGGGATTTTCTCCACGAGCAGTACTTC.

The genes are TRBV28 and TRBJ1-1; D is undetermined. Germline V gene sequence: CDR1 MDHEN, CDR2 SYDVKM. V gave up 5 bases and J gave up 5 bases, with 15 bases separating them. This CDR3 is built from 14 residues. The DNA for the CDR3 is TGTGCCAGCAGTCCGATTTCGAGGACTACTGAAGCTTTCTTT. It specifies CASSPISRTTEAFF. Using reference TRBV28 and TRBJ1-1 for the parts outside the CDR3, the full variable domain is DVKVTQSSRYLVKRTGEKVFLECVQDMDHENMFWYRQDPGLGLRLIYFSYDVKMKEKGDIPEGYSVSREKKERFSLILESASTNQTSMYLCASSPISRTTEAFFGQGTRLTVV.

V usage is TRBV12-5 and J usage is TRBJ2-7; tentative D call: TRBD2 (6 bases). From germline, CDR1 is LGHNT and CDR2 FRNRAP. The CDR3 is 11 residues long. V was trimmed by 5 bases and J by 7 bases, leaving 9 bases between them. CDR3 bases: TGTGCTAGTGGTGGAGGGCGGGAGCAGTACTTC. It encodes CASGGGREQYF.

This sequence joins TRBV5-1 and TRBJ2-1; 14 bases agree with TRBD2. V shed 4 bases, J shed 10 bases, and the junction held 7 bases outside the gene matches. Germline values: CDR1 SGHRS, CDR2 YFSETQ. The CDR3 is 15 amino acids. CDR3 coding DNA: TGCGCCAGCAGCCCGGGACTAGCGGGAGCTGGCGAGCAGTTCTTC. Translation: CASSPGLAGAGEQFF.

The V gene is TRBV5-1, the J gene TRBJ1-1; D remains ambiguous. The CDR3 is 13 amino acids. CDR1 and CDR2 from the germline V gene are SGHRS and YFSETQ. The ends were cut back, 4 bases at V and 1 base at J, with 8 bases in the middle. The CDR3 coding sequence is TGCGCCAGCAGCCCGGTACCGAACACTGAAGCTTTCTTT. Translated, it gives CASSPVPNTEAFF. The variable domain in full, with the rest retrieved from reference TRBV5-1 and TRBJ1-1, is KAGVTQTPRYLIKTRGQQVTLSCSPISGHRSVSWYQQTPGQGLQFLFEYFSETQRNKGNFPGRFSGRQFSNSRSEMNVSTLELGDSALYLCASSPVPNTEAFFGQGTRLTVV.

In its sample, this clone was seen once. The chain joins TRBV11-2 to TRBJ2-5; TRBD2 matches 9 bases. The CDR3 totals 13 residues. CDR1 and CDR2 from the germline V gene are SGHAT and FQNNGV. V was pared by 5 bases and J by 5 bases, with 3 bases of the junction left unmatched. CDR3: CASSGGRGETQYF. The CDR3 DNA follows: TGTGCCAGCAGCGGCGGGAGGGGTGAGACCCAGTACTTC.

CDR3 sequence reads: CASSTRRDSEAFF. The CDR3 DNA reads TGTGCCAGCAGCACCAGGCGGGACAGTGAAGCTTTCTTT. The chain uses TRBV9 and TRBJ1-1; 7 nucleotides align to TRBD1. The germline V gene has CDR1 SGDLS and CDR2 YYNGEE. The length of the CDR3 is 13 residues. Trimming removed 4 bases from V and 7 bases from J; junction bases left unmatched: 7.

V gene TRBV4-2 combines with J gene TRBJ2-1, with 14 nucleotides matching TRBD2. This CDR3 comprises 18 residues. Germline CDR1 LGHNA, CDR2 YNFKEQ. With 2 bases clipped from V and 3 bases from J, the junction kept 6 bases outside the gene matches. The CDR3 DNA is TGTGCCAGCAGCCAACTACCCGGGACTAGCGGGAGCTACAATGAGCAGTTCTTC. Translation: CASSQLPGTSGSYNEQFF.